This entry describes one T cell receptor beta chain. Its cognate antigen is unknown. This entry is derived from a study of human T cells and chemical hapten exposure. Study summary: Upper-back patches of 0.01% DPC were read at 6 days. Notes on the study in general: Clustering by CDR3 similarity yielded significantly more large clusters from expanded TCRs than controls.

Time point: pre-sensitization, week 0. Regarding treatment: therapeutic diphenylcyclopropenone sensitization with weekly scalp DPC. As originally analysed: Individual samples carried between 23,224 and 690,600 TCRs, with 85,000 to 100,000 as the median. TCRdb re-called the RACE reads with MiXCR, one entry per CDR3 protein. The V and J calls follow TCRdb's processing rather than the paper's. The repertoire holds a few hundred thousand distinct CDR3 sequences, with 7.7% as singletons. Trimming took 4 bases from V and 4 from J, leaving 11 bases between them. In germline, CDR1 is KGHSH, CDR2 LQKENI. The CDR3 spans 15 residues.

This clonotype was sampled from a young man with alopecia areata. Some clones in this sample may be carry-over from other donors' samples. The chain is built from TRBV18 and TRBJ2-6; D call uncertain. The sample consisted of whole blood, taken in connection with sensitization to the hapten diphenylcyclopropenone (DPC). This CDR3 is CASSLPVAGANVLTF. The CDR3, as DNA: TGTGCCAGCTCACTCCCCGTAGCAGGGGCCAACGTCCTGACTTTC.